This T cell receptor beta chain was captured by sequencing in a study of vaccination effects on CD4 cells after COVID-19. Study in general: The post-vaccine samples were taken, at the median, 72 days after the second dose.

Of note for this clone: The target antigen is unknown.

The CDR3 sequence is 16 residues long. V was trimmed by 2 bases and J by 5 bases, leaving 18 bases between them. CDR1 and CDR2 (germline): SGHAT, FQNNGV. Ahead of sequencing, the ViraFEST assay grew antigen-specific CD4+ T cells using viral peptide pools. Researchers isolated CD4+ T cells once 9 to 11 days of culture had elapsed. Each participant received a vaccine that was either BNT162b2 or mRNA-1273, given as two doses. Assay: immunoSEQ multiplex PCR; the TCRdb copy retains only in-frame clones and omits some. This table has 75,000 or so clones, roughly 80% appearing once. The chain combines TRBV11-2 with TRBJ1-1; D gene uncertain. This clonotype was sampled from a human donor who received a COVID-19 vaccine. Specimen: CD4+ T cells from PBMCs cultured with HCoV-OC43 spike peptides, collected after COVID-19 vaccination. Documented subset: HCoV-OC43 spike overlapping peptide pool stimulation. CDR3 amino acids: CASSLKFGVIGTEAFF. The DNA for the CDR3 is TGTGCCAGCAGCTTAAAGTTCGGGGTAATTGGAACTGAAGCTTTCTTT.